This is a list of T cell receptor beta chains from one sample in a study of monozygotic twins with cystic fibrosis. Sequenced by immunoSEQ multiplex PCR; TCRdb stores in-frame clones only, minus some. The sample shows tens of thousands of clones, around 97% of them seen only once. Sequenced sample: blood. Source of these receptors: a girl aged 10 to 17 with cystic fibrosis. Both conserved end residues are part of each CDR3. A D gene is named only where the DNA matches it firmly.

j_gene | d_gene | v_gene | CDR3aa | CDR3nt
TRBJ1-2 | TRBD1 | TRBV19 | CASSTGGTGGVYGYTF | TGTGCCAGTAGTACCGGAGGGACAGGGGGGGTCTATGGCTACACCTTC
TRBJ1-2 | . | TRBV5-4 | CASSSEWVGHRGYTF | TGTGCCAGCAGCTCAGAGTGGGTAGGGCATCGTGGCTACACCTTC
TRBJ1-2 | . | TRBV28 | CASSFGLANYGYTF | TGTGCCAGCAGTTTTGGTTTAGCTAACTATGGCTACACCTTC
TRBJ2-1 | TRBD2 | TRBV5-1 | CASSLEREGQFF | TGCGCCAGCAGCTTGGAAAGGGAGGGGCAGTTCTTC
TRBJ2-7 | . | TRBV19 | CASSIGGAGPPPEQYF | TGTGCCAGTAGTATCGGTGGGGCGGGACCGCCTCCCGAGCAGTACTTC
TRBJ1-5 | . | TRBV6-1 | CASRPGPYSNQPQHF | TGTGCCAGCAGACCGGGGCCATATAGCAATCAGCCCCAGCATTTT
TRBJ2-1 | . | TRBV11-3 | CASSLAVHNEQFF | TGTGCCAGCAGCTTAGCGGTCCACAATGAGCAGTTCTTC
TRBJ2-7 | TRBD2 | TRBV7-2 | CASSLGRGDYEQYF | TGTGCCAGCAGCTTAGGACGGGGGGACTACGAGCAGTACTTC
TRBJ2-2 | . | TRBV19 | CASTEAGTGELFF | TGTGCCAGTACCGAGGCAGGGACCGGGGAGCTGTTTTTT
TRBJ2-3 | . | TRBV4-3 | CASSQEFSMADTQYF | TGCGCCAGCAGCCAAGAGTTCAGTATGGCAGATACGCAGTATTTT
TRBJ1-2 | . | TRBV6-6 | CASRVTNYGYTF | TGTGCCAGCAGGGTAACTAACTATGGCTACACCTTC
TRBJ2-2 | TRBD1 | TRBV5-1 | CASSFKYTGTGYTGELFF | TGCGCCAGCAGTTTTAAATACACCGGGACAGGGTACACCGGGGAGCTGTTTTTT
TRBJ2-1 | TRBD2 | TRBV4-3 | CASSQTPRAGVPPGGEQFF | TGCGCCAGCAGCCAGACGCCGAGAGCGGGAGTTCCCCCGGGGGGTGAGCAGTTCTTC